This TCR beta chain stems from a study of T cell responses to AZD1222 COVID-19 vaccine. Assay used: immunoSEQ multiplex PCR; TCRdb lists only in-frame clones, some missing. The repertoire consists of 130,000 or so clones, with more than 85% occurring once and the leading ten covering around 10%. CDR1 and CDR2 from the germline V gene are LGHNA and YNFKEQ. CDR3 length: 16 residues. V shed 4 bases and J 4 bases; nucleotides not matched to a gene: 9. The chain is built from TRBV4-2 and TRBJ1-2; 10 positions agree with TRBD1. The clonotype comes from an adult in good health. Sample: peripheral blood, taken on day 0 of MenACWY control vaccination. The CDR3 bases are TGTGCCAGCAGCCCAGACCGGGACAGGGGTACCTATGGCTACACCTTC. This translates into CASSPDRDRGTYGYTF.